This T cell receptor (beta chain) was identified in a study of OX40 agonist ivuxolimab in advanced cancers. Turning to the study itself: Past anti-PD-1, anti-PD-L1 or anti-CTLA-4 therapy was accepted, and 30% to 45% had received some. Study observations and caveats: In CD8+ T cells, expanded clones were on average more numerous than in CD4+. No determination was made of the antigen specificity of the expanded peripheral T cells.

Patients with a history of autoimmune disease or on systemic immunosuppression were excluded. The V gene end was trimmed by 8 bases and the J gene end by 1 base; junction bases not matched to a gene: 8. CDR1 and CDR2 from the germline V gene are SGHAT and FQNNGV. The CDR3 runs to 15 residues. Assay: immunoSEQ multiplex PCR; the TCRdb copy retains only in-frame clones and omits some. The table shows about 21,000 clones, with around 90% occurring only once. On this clone: Antigen unknown.

This material consisted of CD4+ or CD8+ T cells sorted from blood, taken in a trial of the OX40 agonist ivuxolimab. The clonotype comes from an adult with an advanced solid tumor such as melanoma, head and neck, liver or kidney cancer. V usage is TRBV11-2 and J usage is TRBJ2-1, with TRBD2 identical over 7 bases. The CDR3 protein is CASGSGGRSYNEQFF. CDR3 coding DNA: TGTGCCAGCGGGTCGGGAGGAAGGTCCTACAATGAGCAGTTCTTC.